Listed below are T cell receptor beta chains from one sample, sequenced in a study of vaccination effects on CD4 cells after COVID-19. These TCRs are of unknown antigen specificity. Libraries were prepared by immunoSEQ multiplex PCR; TCRdb keeps only in-frame clonotypes and omits some of them. The sample yields 13,000 to 15,000 clones, over 70% seen once. Material: CD4+ T cells from PBMCs cultured with SARS-CoV-2 spike peptides, obtained after COVID-19 vaccination. These receptor sequences come from a human donor who had a prior SARS-CoV-2 infection. Each CDR3 is given without its conserved first and last residue. D genes are given only for firm matches.

CDR3 length,J gene,D gene,V gene,CDR3 protein
12,TRBJ1-4,NA,TRBV5-5,ASSHTGFHEKLF
15,TRBJ2-7,NA,TRBV27,ASSLPGGQGLPYEQY
13,TRBJ2-7,NA,TRBV6-1,ASSEGAGWSSEQY
12,TRBJ1-5,TRBD1,TRBV19,ASTPGQQLGPQH
13,TRBJ2-1,TRBD2,TRBV7-3,ASSLTIGGRDEQF
12,TRBJ1-1,TRBD1,TRBV2,ASSPYTGVTEAF
14,TRBJ2-1,NA,TRBV3-1/TRBV3-2,ASSQDGGGSYNEQF
14,TRBJ2-7,NA,TRBV6-2/TRBV6-3,ASSYSDPRSSYEQY
10,TRBJ1-4,TRBD1,TRBV2,ASKDRGEKLF
13,TRBJ2-2,TRBD1,TRBV5-8,ASSRTGLYTGELF
13,TRBJ2-1,NA,TRBV2,ASRGGRPTYAEQF
13,TRBJ2-5,NA,TRBV7-2,ASSPRRTQPETQY
12,TRBJ1-5,NA,TRBV19,ASQDLRGNQPQH
14,TRBJ2-7,TRBD1,TRBV4-3,ASSQNLRDRFEEQY
11,TRBJ2-7,NA,TRBV11-1,ASSKDRSYEQY
13,TRBJ2-1,NA,TRBV6-2/TRBV6-3,ASSLLGVSYNEQF
13,TRBJ2-5,TRBD2,TRBV7-3,ASSPESGPSGGQY
12,TRBJ2-7,NA,TRBV7-2,ASSLRTGGAEQY
14,TRBJ1-6,NA,TRBV6-1,ASSDIQGSYNSPLH
13,TRBJ1-1,NA,TRBV6-5,ASTANPPGPRDAF
15,TRBJ2-7,TRBD1,TRBV5-1,ASSSGGQGSYSYEQY
11,TRBJ1-1,NA,TRBV7-9,ASSFVENTEAF
13,TRBJ2-3,NA,TRBV18,ASSSILGNTDTQY
14,TRBJ2-7,NA,TRBV27,ASSLSFAGTSYEQY
13,TRBJ2-1,TRBD2,TRBV7-2,ASSLVRGGNNEQF
11,TRBJ1-5,TRBD1,TRBV29-1,SVRDSVISPQH
12,TRBJ1-2,NA,TRBV4-1,ASSQRGDSYGYT
13,TRBJ2-3,NA,TRBV11-3,ASSYLASSTDTQY
13,TRBJ1-6,NA,TRBV5-4,ASSPGWGDNSPLH
15,TRBJ1-1,NA,TRBV7-9,ASSLIPGSGANTEAF
13,TRBJ1-4,NA,TRBV19,ASSILGRPNEKLF
13,TRBJ1-1,NA,TRBV5-1,ASSLAGVGNTEAF
14,TRBJ1-2,NA,TRBV2,ASRVGTLVWDYGYT
13,TRBJ1-1,NA,TRBV6-5,ASRPRTDVNTEAF
15,TRBJ1-1,TRBD1,TRBV14,ASSLGTGSIAGTEAF
11,TRBJ2-7,NA,TRBV2,ASSEEVDQGQN
11,TRBJ2-1,NA,TRBV2,ASNSAENNEQF
13,TRBJ1-3,NA,TRBV5-4,ASSSGPSSGNTIY
12,TRBJ1-2,NA,TRBV3-1/TRBV3-2,ASSHRGGIYGYT
12,TRBJ1-5,TRBD1,TRBV19,ASSTQGAYQPQH
14,TRBJ1-1,TRBD1,TRBV5-1,ASSKTGQGMNTEAF
14,TRBJ2-2,NA,TRBV7-2,ASNWGGTDHTGELF
11,TRBJ2-1,TRBD2,TRBV7-8,ASSKLLAGPGF